These 29 T cell receptor beta chains share one sample of origin, sequenced in a study of control samples from healthy donors and cancer patients. Profiling relied on immunoSEQ multiplex PCR, and the TCRdb table lists in-frame clones only, not all of them. The repertoire holds about 52,000 clones, with 95% as singletons. Sequencing was carried out using blood. These receptors were collected from a man younger than 45 in good health.

The chain links TRBV28 to TRBJ2-3; D gene ambiguous. This CDR3 contains 16 residues. The germline CDR1 and CDR2 sequences are MDHEN and SYDVKM. V lost 0 bases and J lost 2, with 12 bases in between. In DNA form, the CDR3 reads TGTGCCAGCAGTTTATGGCAGCCCACCAACACAGATACGCAGTATTTT. Amino acid sequence: CASSLWQPTNTDTQYF. The whole variable domain, filled in from reference TRBV28 and TRBJ2-3, reads DVKVTQSSRYLVKRTGEKVFLECVQDMDHENMFWYRQDPGLGLRLIYFSYDVKMKEKGDIPEGYSVSREKKERFSLILESASTNQTSMYLCASSLWQPTNTDTQYFGPGTRLTVL.

V is TRBV6-5 and J is TRBJ1-2; unclear D gene. CDR3 size: 15 residues. The germline V gene encodes CDR1 MNHEY and CDR2 SVGAGI. The V end lost 2 bases, the J end lost 1 base, and 11 bases lay between the germline ends. CDR3 amino acids: CASSYAVSFNYGYTF. In DNA form, the CDR3 reads TGTGCCAGCAGTTACGCTGTCTCGTTTAACTATGGCTACACCTTC.

The V and J genes are TRBV2 and TRBJ1-5; maybe TRBD1 (5 bases). Trimming shortened V by 11 bases and J by 7 bases, and 18 bases separated the two germline ends. Germline loops: CDR1 SNHLY, CDR2 FYNNEI. CDR3 length equals 13 residues. The CDR3 region has the DNA TGTGCCGCCAAGAGAGGGGAACAACAGCCCCAGCATTTT. Translation gives CAAKRGEQQPQHF.

The chain uses TRBV5-4 and TRBJ2-7, with 10 nucleotides matching TRBD1. V dropped 5 bases and J dropped 4; count of bases not matched to a gene: 9. Germline assignment: CDR1 SGHNT and CDR2 YYREEE (reference sequence). This CDR3 is 15 amino acids long. The CDR3 loop reads CASSSGRTGGYEQYF. CDR3 nucleotide sequence: TGTGCCAGCAGTTCTGGACGGACAGGGGGATACGAGCAGTACTTC.

The chain links TRBV27 to TRBJ1-2; D call uncertain. The V gene's germline CDR1 is MNHEY and CDR2 SMNVEV (reference sequence). This CDR3 is 15 amino acids long. V was trimmed by 0 bases and J by 0 bases, leaving 8 bases between them. CDR3 loop: CASSLSMGANYGYTF. The CDR3 coding sequence is TGTGCCAGCAGTTTATCGATGGGTGCTAACTATGGCTACACCTTC.

This CDR3 reads CASSYSDRDGYTF. As DNA, the CDR3 is TGTGCCAGCAGTTACTCCGACAGGGATGGCTACACCTTC. V usage is TRBV6-5 and J usage is TRBJ1-2; TRBD1 matches 7 bases. The length of the CDR3 is 13 residues. Germline V gene sequence: CDR1 MNHEY, CDR2 SVGAGI. Trimming took 0 bases from V and 6 from J; bases not matched to a gene: 1.

This chain links TRBV6-4 with TRBJ1-2; 7 bases agree with TRBD1. V shed 0 bases and J 4 bases; nucleotides not matched to a gene: 8. CDR1 MRHNA and CDR2 SNTAGT come from the germline V gene. The CDR3 covers 16 residues. The chain's CDR3 is CASSDSAGRGLYGYTF. The CDR3 DNA follows: TGTGCCAGCAGTGACTCGGCGGGGAGGGGGCTCTATGGCTACACCTTC.

The chain recombines TRBV9 with TRBJ2-5; TRBD2 agrees at 13 bases. Trimming cost V 4 bases and J 3 bases; bases outside gene matches: 15. This CDR3 spans 19 amino acids. CDR1 is SGDLS, CDR2 YYNGEE, per germline. This CDR3 is CASSTGLAGQTTKEETQYF. The CDR3 DNA reads as TGTGCCAGCAGCACGGGACTAGCGGGACAAACCACAAAGGAAGAGACCCAGTACTTC.

This clone was counted once. Other nucleotide sequences in the sample specify the same CDR3. This sequence joins TRBV6-1 and TRBJ1-5; 9 nucleotides agree with TRBD1. CDR1 and CDR2 from the germline V gene are MNHNS and SASEGT. This CDR3 region has 16 residues. V shed 0 bases and J 5 bases; nucleotides not matched to a gene: 5. The CDR3 spells CASSEAPGQGYQPQHF. In nucleotides, the CDR3 is TGTGCCAGCAGTGAAGCTCCGGGACAGGGATATCAGCCCCAGCATTTT.

The V gene is TRBV6-4, the J gene TRBJ2-1; the D call may be TRBD1 or TRBD2 (5 bases each). Germline V gives CDR1 MRHNA, CDR2 SNTAGT. The germline V and J ends were trimmed by 6 bases and 9 bases, with 12 bases remaining between them. The CDR3 is 12 amino acids. CDR3 region: CASRGEGIEQFF. The CDR3 DNA reads TGTGCCAGCAGAGGTGAGGGGATTGAGCAGTTCTTC.

V gene TRBV27 combines with J gene TRBJ2-2, with 8 bases that match TRBD2. The junction had 7 bases not matched to a gene; V was cut back by 1 base and J by 6 bases. Germline CDR1 and CDR2: MNHEY and SMNVEV (reference sequence). This CDR3 has 16 residues. Here the CDR3 reads CASSLFTGGPSGELFF. DNA for the CDR3: TGTGCCAGCAGTTTATTTACGGGAGGGCCATCCGGGGAGCTGTTTTTT.

V and J are TRBV7-2 and TRBJ1-3; D unclear. Trimming removed 5 bases from V and 0 bases from J, with 11 bases in between. There are 15 residues in the CDR3. Looked up from germline, CDR1 is SGHTA and CDR2 is FQGNSA. The CDR3 spells CASSGPILSGNTIYF. The CDR3 DNA is TGTGCCAGCAGCGGACCGATTCTCTCTGGAAACACCATATATTTT. Full variable domain (remainder filled in from reference TRBV7-2 and TRBJ1-3): GAGVSQSPSNKVTEKGKDVELRCDPISGHTALYWYRQSLGQGLEFLIYFQGNSAPDKSGLPSDRFSAERTGGSVSTLTIQRTQQEDSAVYLCASSGPILSGNTIYFGEGSWLTVV.

V gene TRBV9 combines with J gene TRBJ1-4; the match to TRBD1 covers 7 bases. CDR1 is SGDLS and CDR2 is YYNGEE in the germline V gene. The CDR3 consists of 15 residues. V shed 3 bases and J 0 bases; nucleotides not matched to a gene: 2. CDR3 in amino acids: CASSAGTATNEKLFF. For the CDR3, the DNA is TGTGCCAGCAGCGCCGGGACAGCAACTAATGAAAAACTGTTTTTT.

The rearrangement links TRBV27 to TRBJ1-4, with a weak D call TRBD1 (6 bases). Per germline, CDR1 MNHEY and CDR2 SMNVEV (reference sequence). The length of the CDR3 is 14 residues. Trimming pared 5 bases from V and 2 bases from J, leaving 9 bases between. CDR3 sequence (DNA): TGTGCCAGCAGTAAGGGGGTGACTAATGAAAAACTGTTTTTT. Amino acids: CASSKGVTNEKLFF. The entire variable domain, with the rest obtained from reference TRBV27 and TRBJ1-4, is as follows: EAQVTQNPRYLITVTGKKLTVTCSQNMNHEYMSWYRQDPGLGLRQIYYSMNVEVTDKGDVPEGYKVSRKEKRNFPLILESPSPNQTSLYFCASSKGVTNEKLFFGSGTQLSVL.

The chain recombines TRBV7-2 with TRBJ1-1; D gene ambiguous. The V gene's germline CDR1 is SGHTA and CDR2 FQGNSA. The CDR3 has 11 amino acids. The ends were cut back, 5 bases at V and 2 bases at J, with 3 bases in the middle. The CDR3 here is CASSLNTEAFF. CDR3 nucleotides: TGTGCCAGCAGCCTTAACACTGAAGCTTTCTTT.

The rearrangement links TRBV7-8 to TRBJ1-5; TRBD1 matches 8 bases. Trimming removed 5 bases from V and 2 bases from J; junction bases left unmatched: 17. Looked up from germline, CDR1 is SGHVS and CDR2 is FQNEAQ. The CDR3 has 19 amino acids. This CDR3 reads CASSLGDRREWGRNQPQHF. The DNA of the CDR3 is TGTGCCAGCAGCCTAGGGGACAGGAGGGAGTGGGGACGCAATCAGCCCCAGCATTTT.

In its sample, this clone was seen once. The chain employs TRBV6-4 and TRBJ2-7, with 11 bases identical to TRBD2. The V gene's germline CDR1 is MRHNA and CDR2 SNTAGT. The CDR3 extends over 14 amino acids. V lost 1 base to trimming and J lost 6 bases; unmatched junction nucleotides: 2. The CDR3 region has the DNA TGTGCCAGCAGTGACTTAGCGGGAGGGACCGAGCAGTACTTC. Its protein product is CASSDLAGGTEQYF.

The rearrangement uses TRBV5-4 and TRBJ1-1; D unresolved. The CDR3 covers 13 residues. Between the trimmed V and J ends, which lost 1 base and 1 base, there was a span of 5 bases. Germline values: CDR1 SGHNT, CDR2 YYREEE (reference sequence). Here the CDR3 DNA reads TGTGCCAGCAGCTTGACAGCGAACACTGAAGCTTTCTTT. It encodes CASSLTANTEAFF.

A word on this clone: A read error may produce the germline difference seen at one junction end. The gene calls are TRBV25-1 and TRBJ2-7, with D possibly called TRBD1 or TRBD2 (5 bases each). Germline V gives CDR1 MGHDK, CDR2 SYGVNS. This CDR3 is 15 amino acids long. The CDR3 bases are TGTGCCAGCAGTTCAATCCGGGACGGCTCCTACGGGCAGTACTTC. Its protein product is CASSSIRDGSYGQYF.

J is TRBJ1-1 and V is TRBV4-1; D is perhaps TRBD1 (6 bases). Trimming left V 0 bases short and J 11 bases short, with 16 bases between. CDR1 MGHRA and CDR2 YSYEKL come from the germline V gene. This CDR3 contains 14 residues. The CDR3 DNA reads TGCGCCAGCAGCCAAGAAGGGGGGACCGAGGGGGCTTTCTTT. Amino acid sequence: CASSQEGGTEGAFF.

The CDR3 nucleotides read TGTGCCAGCAGCTTAGCGGGGGGGTCGGGGCAGCCCCAGCATTTT. Translated, it gives CASSLAGGSGQPQHF. This chain joins TRBV7-9 and TRBJ1-5; weak D call: TRBD1 (5 bases). Germline assignment: CDR1 SEHNR and CDR2 FQNEAQ (reference sequence). This CDR3 has 15 amino acids. V was pared by 0 bases and J by 7 bases, with 13 bases between.

CDR3 nucleotides: TGCGCCAGCAGCTTGAAGTCTGCCCGGAGGGAAGCTTTCTTT. This gives the protein CASSLKSARREAFF. The V and J genes are TRBV5-1 and TRBJ1-1; D gene ambiguous. This CDR3 is built from 14 residues. From germline, CDR1 is SGHRS and CDR2 YFSETQ. V gave up 1 base and J gave up 8 bases, with 15 bases separating them.

As concerns this clone: The sample contains more than one DNA sequence encoding this CDR3. The chain uses TRBV7-9 and TRBJ2-7; D is possibly TRBD1 (5 bases). Germline V gives CDR1 SEHNR, CDR2 FQNEAQ (reference sequence). The CDR3 covers 12 residues. The V and J ends lost 5 bases and 7 bases respectively, with 12 bases between them. The CDR3 coding sequence is TGTGCCAGCAGCCCCCAGGGATGGGAGCAGTACTTC. This encodes CASSPQGWEQYF.

The V and J genes are TRBV28 and TRBJ2-3, with unresolved D. Trimming pared 5 bases from V and 2 bases from J, leaving 23 bases between. The CDR3 is 18 residues long. Germline assignment: CDR1 MDHEN and CDR2 SYDVKM. As DNA, the CDR3 is TGTGCCAGCAGTGTATTCTTTGCCTTAAGGGCGACCACAGATACGCAGTATTTT. Translated: CASSVFFALRATTDTQYF.

The V call is TRBV14, the J call TRBJ2-7, with D possibly TRBD2 on 6 matching bases. The germline gives CDR1 SGHDN, CDR2 FVKESK. V was pared by 0 bases and J by 7 bases, with 22 bases between. This CDR3 has 17 residues. The CDR3 protein is CASSQDLTPSDPREQYF. CDR3 in DNA: TGTGCCAGCAGCCAAGATCTTACGCCTAGCGACCCTCGGGAGCAGTACTTC.

This clone was recorded only once. Sequence at one end of the junction differs from germline and may be a read error. V usage is TRBV7-7 and J usage is TRBJ2-1, with TRBD1 identical over 11 bases. Looked up from germline, CDR1 is SSHAT and CDR2 is FNYEAQ (reference sequence). The CDR3 has 20 residues. This CDR3 reads CASSLALWTGGHKTYNEQFF. CDR3 nucleotide sequence: TGTGCTAGCAGCTTAGCGCTCTGGACAGGGGGCCATAAAACCTACAATGAGCAGTTCTTC.

V usage is TRBV7-9 and J usage is TRBJ2-7; tentatively, D is TRBD1 (6 bases). Germline lookup yields CDR1 SEHNR and CDR2 FQNEAQ (reference sequence). The CDR3 has 14 residues. V was shortened by 3 bases and J by 2 bases, with 11 bases between the two germline ends. CDR3 amino acids: CASSFQGFAYEQYF. CDR3 in DNA: TGTGCCAGCAGCTTTCAGGGGTTCGCCTACGAGCAGTACTTC.

The sample holds a few counts of this clone. The rearrangement joins TRBV19 to TRBJ2-1; D not resolved. CDR3 length: 13 residues. Trimming stripped 0 bases from V and 9 bases from J, with 9 bases between. The germline CDR1 and CDR2 sequences are LNHDA and SQIVND (reference sequence). The CDR3 DNA is TGTGCCAGTAGTATAGACTACAATAGTGAGCAGTTCTTC. This encodes CASSIDYNSEQFF.

This chain connects TRBV14 to TRBJ2-7; 9 nucleotides align to TRBD2. The V segment lost 4 bases and the J segment 5 bases; nucleotides outside the gene matches: 6. In germline, CDR1 is SGHDN, CDR2 FVKESK. The CDR3 is 14 residues long. Here the CDR3 reads CASSRAGGVDEQYF. The DNA of the CDR3 is TGTGCCAGCAGCCGAGCGGGAGGAGTAGACGAGCAGTACTTC.